This T cell receptor beta chain stems from a study of metastatic and nonmetastatic thyroid tumors. Overall study: Malignant thyroid and benign thyroid patients provided blood and tumor or nodule tissue whose repertoires were compared.

This clone has only a few counts. CDR3 size: 16 residues. J was trimmed by 10 bases and V by 6 bases; bases with no gene match: 16. The germline gives CDR1 MNHNS, CDR2 SASEGT. MiXCR re-clonotyped the PCR reads for TCRdb. The sample has roughly 40,000 clones, roughly 15% seen once; the top ten hold 6.2%. Before thyroid surgery, none of the patients had received any treatment. The source of this sequence is a male donor with papillary thyroid cancer or a benign thyroid nodule (not recorded which). Some clones in this sample may be carry-over from other donors' samples. This sequence joins TRBV6-1 and TRBJ2-1, with 9 bases matching TRBD2. Material for sequencing was blood. The CDR3 nucleotides read TGTGCCAGCAGCAGTTCTAGCGGGGCCTCGAACAGGGAGCAGTTCTTC. Its protein is CASSSSSGASNREQFF.